This TCR beta chain was identified during a study of beta chain features in type 1 diabetes. The study's findings and limits: The naive, central memory and Treg TCRB repertoires showed an apparent similarity that was greater among patients than among healthy donors. Among all four CD4+ subsets, Type 1 diabetes patients had TCRB CDR3s that were moderately but significantly shorter.

Worth noting for this clone: The antigen is not known.

The CDR3 extends over 12 amino acids. Trimming cost V 6 bases and J 7 bases, with 10 bases left between them. Germline CDR1 and CDR2: SNHLY and FYNNEI. cDNA synthesis used the whole RNA isolate, giving expressed TCRB sequences. Sequencing was performed with immunoSEQ multiplex PCR; in TCRdb, only in-frame clones are kept and a portion is missing. This sample has a few hundred thousand clones, with about 23% found just once. The clonotype comes from a woman aged 25 to 39 with type 1 diabetes. Sequencing used naive CD4+ T cells from blood. The chain links TRBV2 to TRBJ1-5; D is possibly TRBD1 (5 bases). CDR3 sequence reads: CASSRVHQPQHF. The CDR3 DNA follows: TGTGCCAGCAGCAGGGTACACCAGCCCCAGCATTTT.